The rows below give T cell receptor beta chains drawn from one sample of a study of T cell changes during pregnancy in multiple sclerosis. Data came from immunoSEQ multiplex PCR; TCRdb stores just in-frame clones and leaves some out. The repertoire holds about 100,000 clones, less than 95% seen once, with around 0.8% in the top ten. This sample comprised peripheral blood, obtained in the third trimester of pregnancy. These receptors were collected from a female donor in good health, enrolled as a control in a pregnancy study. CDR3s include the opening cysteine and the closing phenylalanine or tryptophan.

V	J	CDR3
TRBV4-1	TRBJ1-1	CASSQGTGRGVSAFF
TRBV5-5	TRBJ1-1	CASSLQTGGTEAFF
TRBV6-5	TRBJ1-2	CASSRATGGYGYTF
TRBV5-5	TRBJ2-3	CASSLYGESDTQYF
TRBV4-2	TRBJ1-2	CASSQVGSGDFTNYGYTF
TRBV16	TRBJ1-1	CASSQSSGNTEAFF
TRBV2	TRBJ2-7	CASGKYWTSGGDEQYF
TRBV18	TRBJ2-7	CASSLGGGYEQYF
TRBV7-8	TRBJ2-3	CASSLVVGGGSSTDTQYF
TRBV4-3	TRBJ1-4	CASSQDTTGTEKLFF
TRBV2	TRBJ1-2	CASKSGTVNYGYTF
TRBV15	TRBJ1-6	CATSRANSGTGHNSPLHF
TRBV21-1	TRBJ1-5	CASSKKRGQGHWPQHF
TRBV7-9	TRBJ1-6	CASSATGGNNSPLHF
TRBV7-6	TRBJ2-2	CASSLARGAGELFF
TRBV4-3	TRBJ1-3	CASSQDLPASSGNTIYF
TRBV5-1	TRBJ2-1	CASSDILAGGDNEQFF
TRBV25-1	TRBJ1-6	CASKGQANSPLHF
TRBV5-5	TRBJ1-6	CASSLEQGNSPLHF
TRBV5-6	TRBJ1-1	CASSLRGPGGTEAFF
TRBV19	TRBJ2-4	CASSIVRDRGRHLAKNIQYF
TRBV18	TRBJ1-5	CASSPPSGASNQPQHF
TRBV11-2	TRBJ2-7	CASSLPPPLNYEQYF
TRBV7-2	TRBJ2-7	CASSWEGTGPYEQYF
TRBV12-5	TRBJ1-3	CAPLGRSSGNTIYF
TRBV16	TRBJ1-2	CASSQTPGDYGYTF
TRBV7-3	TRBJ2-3	CASSLGLATTDTQYF
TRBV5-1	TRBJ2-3	CASSMAIAGPSTDTQYF
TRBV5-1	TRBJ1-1	CASSLAGQGAIWNTEAFF
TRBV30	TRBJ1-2	CAWSSGTGGYTF
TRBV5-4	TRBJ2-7	CASSSSSYEQYF
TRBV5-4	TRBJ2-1	CASSLAGGPDEQFF
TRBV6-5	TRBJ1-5	CASSRTGRSNQPQHF
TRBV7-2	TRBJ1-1	CASSFAGDRVTEAFF
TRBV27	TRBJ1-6	CASSPPGRGLNSPLHF
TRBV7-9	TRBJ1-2	CATPREGTSLNYGYTF
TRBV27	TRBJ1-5	CASSLEGAGNQPQHF
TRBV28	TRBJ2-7	CASSLSSYEQYF
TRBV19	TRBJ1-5	CASSIGGGSQPQHF
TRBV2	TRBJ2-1	CASSEGLNSRFF
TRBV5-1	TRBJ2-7	CASSLVLAGGPEQYF
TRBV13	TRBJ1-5	CASSLRGTAGRMSPQPQHF
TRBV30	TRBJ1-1	CAWTPDRNTEAFF
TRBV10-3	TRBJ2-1	CAISEAGDTAGQFF
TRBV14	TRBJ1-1	CASSQVPYTEAFF
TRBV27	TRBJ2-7	CASSSRQVYEQYF
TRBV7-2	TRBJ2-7	CASSLVGQGEGYEQYF
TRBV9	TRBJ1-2	CASSLGGTGGAGYTF